The rows below give T cell receptor beta chains drawn from one sample of a study of cytomegalovirus exposure and HLA in healthy donors. This table comes from immunoSEQ multiplex PCR, and its TCRdb copy is limited to in-frame clones, with some not included. The sample includes fewer than 200,000 clones, roughly two thirds of them seen just once. The source material was PBMCs. All receptors derive from a middle-aged woman in good health and CMV-seropositive. Each CDR3 is given with its conserved first and last residue. D genes are given only for firm matches. Where a row states a size, it is once, few, many or the class of an expanded clone; other rows omit it.

J,size,V,D,CDR3,DNA
TRBJ2-5,NA,TRBV10-3,TRBD1,CAIRTTGLETQYF,TGTGCCATCAGGACGACAGGGCTGGAGACCCAGTACTTC
TRBJ2-7,NA,TRBV25-1,TRBD2,CASSRLAGLDEQYF,TGTGCCAGCAGCCGACTAGCGGGATTAGACGAGCAGTACTTC
TRBJ2-2,NA,TRBV9,NA,CASSTRRPPLNTGELFF,TGTGCCAGCAGCACCCGGAGGCCTCCCTTGAACACCGGGGAGCTGTTTTTT
TRBJ1-3,NA,TRBV2,NA,CASRLGAFSGNTIYF,TGTGCCAGCAGATTGGGGGCTTTCTCTGGAAACACCATATATTTT
TRBJ1-2,few,TRBV28,NA,CASSSMDSGYTF,TGTGCCAGCAGTTCTATGGACTCGGGCTACACCTTC
TRBJ2-7,NA,TRBV11-2,NA,CASSFLEAYEQYF,TGTGCCAGCAGCTTCCTTGAAGCCTACGAGCAGTACTTC
TRBJ2-5,NA,TRBV4-1,NA,CASSQGRYQETQYF,TGCGCCAGCAGCCAAGGGCGGTACCAAGAGACCCAGTACTTC
TRBJ1-5,NA,TRBV28,NA,CASRTVANQPQNF,TGTGCCAGCAGGACAGTGGCCAATCAGCCCCAGAATTTT
TRBJ2-1,NA,TRBV7-3,TRBD2,CASSLGLAAYNEQFF,TGTGCCAGCAGCTTAGGGCTAGCGGCGTACAATGAGCAGTTCTTC
TRBJ1-1,NA,TRBV7-8,TRBD1,CASSLSGPGQGEAFF,TGTGCCAGCAGCCTTTCCGGGCCGGGACAGGGGGAAGCTTTCTTT
TRBJ2-1,few,TRBV7-2,NA,CASSFDQDNHEQFF,TGTGCCAGCAGCTTTGACCAGGACAACCATGAGCAGTTCTTC
TRBJ2-3,NA,TRBV5-1,TRBD1,CASSLGQGVYTDTQYF,TGCGCCAGCAGCTTGGGACAGGGGGTTTACACAGATACGCAGTATTTT
TRBJ1-6,NA,TRBV5-1,TRBD1,CASSADRAYNSPLHF,TGCGCCAGCAGCGCCGACAGGGCCTATAATTCACCCCTCCACTTT
TRBJ2-2,NA,TRBV29-1,NA,CSAVSGANTGELFF,TGCAGCGCTGTCTCGGGAGCGAACACCGGGGAGCTGTTTTTT
TRBJ2-3,once,TRBV9,NA,CASSIRQETNTDTQYF,TGTGCCAGCAGCATCCGACAGGAGACGAACACAGATACGCAGTATTTT
TRBJ2-7,once,TRBV5-6,TRBD1,CASSARDRGLYEQYF,TGTGCCAGCAGCGCCCGGGACAGGGGGCTATACGAGCAGTACTTC
TRBJ2-1,NA,TRBV19,TRBD2,CASSVILAGGNNEQFF,TGTGCCAGTAGTGTGATACTAGCGGGAGGCAACAATGAGCAGTTCTTC
TRBJ2-5,NA,TRBV27,TRBD1,CASSTRDRGKETQYF,TGTGCCAGCAGTACCCGGGACAGGGGAAAAGAGACCCAGTACTTC
TRBJ1-5,NA,TRBV2,NA,CASSAAGAHQPQNF,TGTGCCAGCAGTGCGGCAGGGGCCCATCAGCCCCAGAATTTT
TRBJ2-2,NA,TRBV27,TRBD2,CASRRFLAGLTGELFF,TGTGCCAGCAGGCGGTTCCTAGCGGGATTGACCGGGGAGCTGTTTTTT
TRBJ2-6,few,TRBV7-3,NA,CASSLSAGAGANVLTF,TGTGCCAGCAGCTTATCCGCAGGGGCTGGGGCCAACGTCCTGACTTTC
TRBJ2-1,few,TRBV7-9,TRBD2,CASSSLTSGRANEQFF,TGTGCCAGCAGCTCGTTAACTAGCGGGAGGGCCAATGAGCAGTTCTTC
TRBJ2-1,NA,TRBV21-1,NA,CASSMRLAPTYNEQFF,TGTGCCAGCAGCATGAGACTAGCGCCGACCTACAATGAGCAGTTCTTC
TRBJ2-2,NA,TRBV9,TRBD2,CASSVPLAGANTGELFF,TGTGCCAGCAGCGTGCCACTAGCGGGGGCAAACACCGGGGAGCTGTTTTTT
TRBJ2-1,NA,TRBV19,TRBD1,CASSINRGNEQFF,TGTGCCAGTAGTATCAACAGGGGCAATGAGCAGTTCTTC
TRBJ2-2,NA,TRBV7-2,NA,CASSPAGSGELFF,TGTGCCAGCAGCCCCGCAGGGTCCGGGGAGCTGTTTTTT